Listed below are T cell receptor beta chains from one sample, sequenced in a study of cytomegalovirus exposure and HLA in healthy donors. Clones were sequenced by immunoSEQ multiplex PCR, and TCRdb holds only the in-frame ones, with some missing. This table holds some 240,000 clones, around nine tenths found once. Sequenced: PBMCs. These receptors were taken from a girl aged 2 to 9 in good health and CMV-seronegative. Each CDR3 is given with its conserved first and last residue. Fields, in order: J gene, clone size, V gene, D gene, CDR3 DNA, CDR3 protein. The D gene is left open where the match is weak. Clone size is given for some rows only: seen once, a few or many times, or a class if the clone is expanded.

J: TRBJ2-5
size: .
V: TRBV5-5
D: .
DNA: TGTGCCAGCAGCTTGGACAGAGGGAAAGAGACCCAGTACTTC
CDR3: CASSLDRGKETQYF

J: TRBJ1-1
size: .
V: TRBV7-8
D: .
DNA: TGTGCCAGCAGCTTAACGGGGGGGGAGACTGAAGCTTTCTTT
CDR3: CASSLTGGETEAFF

J: TRBJ1-5
size: .
V: TRBV28
D: .
DNA: TGTGCCAGCCCCCCATGCAATCAGCCCCAGCATTTT
CDR3: CASPPCNQPQHF

J: TRBJ2-7
size: .
V: TRBV2
D: TRBD1
DNA: TGTGACCGACAGGGATCCTACGAGCAGTACTTC
CDR3: CDRQGSYEQYF

J: TRBJ1-2
size: .
V: TRBV7-2
D: .
DNA: TGTGCCAGCAGCTTAGCCGACTGGGGGGGTGGCTACACCTTC
CDR3: CASSLADWGGGYTF

J: TRBJ2-1
size: .
V: TRBV25-1
D: .
DNA: TGTGCCAGCAGTGAGGGCCCAGGCCCCTACAATGAGCAGTTCTTC
CDR3: CASSEGPGPYNEQFF

J: TRBJ1-1
size: .
V: TRBV10-3
D: .
DNA: TGTGCCACCAGCTCATGGGGCAGAAACACTGAAGCTTTCTTT
CDR3: CATSSWGRNTEAFF

J: TRBJ2-3
size: .
V: TRBV6-1
D: TRBD2
DNA: TGTGCCAGCAGTGAAATGTGGGGGTCGCGGGGGAGCACAGATACGCAGTATTTT
CDR3: CASSEMWGSRGSTDTQYF

J: TRBJ2-5
size: .
V: TRBV27
D: .
DNA: TGTGCCAGCAGTCCCCCGGGTGAGGCTAAGCAGTACTTC
CDR3: CASSPPGEAKQYF

J: TRBJ2-7
size: .
V: TRBV27
D: TRBD2
DNA: TGTGCCAGCAGTGTCTCCGGGACTAGCGGGTTTGGCTCCTACGAGCAGTACTTC
CDR3: CASSVSGTSGFGSYEQYF

J: TRBJ1-1
size: .
V: TRBV2
D: .
DNA: TGTGCCAGCAGCCTATTGGGGCGGGGGAACACTGAAGCTTTCTTT
CDR3: CASSLLGRGNTEAFF

J: TRBJ2-2
size: .
V: TRBV7-3
D: TRBD2
DNA: TGTGCCAGCAGCTCACCCCACGGGACTAGCGGGGGGTCGAACACCGGGGAGCTGTTTTTT
CDR3: CASSSPHGTSGGSNTGELFF

J: TRBJ1-4
size: .
V: TRBV5-6
D: .
DNA: TGTGCCAGCAGCTCCAGACAAGGGAGTGAAAAACTGTTTTTT
CDR3: CASSSRQGSEKLFF

J: TRBJ1-2
size: .
V: TRBV28
D: TRBD1
DNA: TGTGCCAGCAGTTCGCCAGGGGGCGGCTATGGCTACACCTTC
CDR3: CASSSPGGGYGYTF

J: TRBJ2-7
size: .
V: TRBV27
D: .
DNA: TGTGCCAGCAGTTGGGGGCCCAGGGCCTCCTACGAGCAGTACTTC
CDR3: CASSWGPRASYEQYF

J: TRBJ1-1
size: .
V: TRBV18
D: TRBD1
DNA: TGTGCCAGCTCACCTTCCCTGACAGGGGGGAACACTGAAGCTTTCTTT
CDR3: CASSPSLTGGNTEAFF

J: TRBJ1-2
size: .
V: TRBV2
D: .
DNA: TGTGCCAGCAGCAGTTATGGCTACACCTTC
CDR3: CASSSYGYTF

J: TRBJ2-1
size: .
V: TRBV7-3
D: TRBD2
DNA: TGTGCCAGCAGCTTAAACGGGGGGTCGTCCCTGAATGAGCAGTTCTTC
CDR3: CASSLNGGSSLNEQFF

J: TRBJ1-1
size: .
V: TRBV6-6
D: .
DNA: TGTGCCAGCATCAGAGGGTCAACAAACACTGAAGCTTTCTTT
CDR3: CASIRGSTNTEAFF

J: TRBJ1-2
size: .
V: TRBV6-6
D: .
DNA: TGTGCCAGCAGTCGAGCAGGGGACTATGGCTACACCTTC
CDR3: CASSRAGDYGYTF

J: TRBJ2-1
size: .
V: TRBV5-6
D: TRBD1
DNA: TGTGCCAGCAGAATCGGGACAGACAATGAGCAGTTCTTC
CDR3: CASRIGTDNEQFF

J: TRBJ1-5
size: once
V: TRBV19
D: TRBD1
DNA: TGTGCCAGTAGTATCGGGACAGGTCTTTCGGTGGGCAATCAGCCCCAGCATTTT
CDR3: CASSIGTGLSVGNQPQHF

J: TRBJ2-7
size: .
V: TRBV5-6
D: TRBD2
DNA: TGTGCCAGCAGCTTGGGGACTAGCCCCGAGCAGTACTTC
CDR3: CASSLGTSPEQYF

J: TRBJ2-1
size: .
V: TRBV7-6
D: TRBD2
DNA: TGTGCCAGCAGCTTTTCTAGCGGCTCCTACAATGAGCAGTTCTTC
CDR3: CASSFSSGSYNEQFF

J: TRBJ1-4
size: .
V: TRBV6-5
D: .
DNA: TGTGCCAGCAGTTACTCGGGGGCTGGGGATGAAAAACTGTTTTTT
CDR3: CASSYSGAGDEKLFF

J: TRBJ2-7
size: once
V: TRBV27
D: .
DNA: TGTGCCACCACCTCCGACGGGGGAAACCGTTACGAGCAGTACTTC
CDR3: CATTSDGGNRYEQYF

J: TRBJ2-5
size: once
V: TRBV15
D: .
DNA: TGTGCCACCAGCAGAGGGAGTCAAGAGACCCAGTACTTC
CDR3: CATSRGSQETQYF

J: TRBJ2-5
size: .
V: TRBV30
D: .
DNA: TGTGCCTGGAGCCCGGGAATCCTGTTGACGGGGGAGACCCAGTACTTC
CDR3: CAWSPGILLTGETQYF

J: TRBJ2-7
size: .
V: TRBV7-9
D: TRBD1
DNA: TGTGCCAGCAGCTACGACAGGGTATCAGGCGAGCAGTACTTC
CDR3: CASSYDRVSGEQYF

J: TRBJ2-1
size: .
V: TRBV19
D: TRBD2
DNA: TGTGCCAGTAGACGGACTAGCGGCAGCTCCTACAATGAGCAGTTCTTC
CDR3: CASRRTSGSSYNEQFF

J: TRBJ2-7
size: .
V: TRBV30
D: .
DNA: TGTGCCTGGAGTGTCTTGGACTTAGGCTCCTACGAGCAGTACTTC
CDR3: CAWSVLDLGSYEQYF

J: TRBJ2-7
size: .
V: TRBV14
D: TRBD1
DNA: TGTGCCAGCAGCCAGCGGGACAGGGGGAAAAACTACGAGCAGTACTTC
CDR3: CASSQRDRGKNYEQYF

J: TRBJ2-3
size: .
V: TRBV5-6
D: .
DNA: TGTGCCAGCGGGTTCGGAAGCGCAGATACGCAGTATTTT
CDR3: CASGFGSADTQYF

J: TRBJ2-5
size: .
V: TRBV11-1
D: .
DNA: TGTGCCAGCAGCTCAGAGACAGGTTGGGCGAAGGAGACCCAGTACTTC
CDR3: CASSSETGWAKETQYF

J: TRBJ2-7
size: .
V: TRBV7-9
D: TRBD1
DNA: TGTGCCAGCAGCTTAGGAGGACAGGGCGAGCAGTACTTC
CDR3: CASSLGGQGEQYF

J: TRBJ2-3
size: .
V: TRBV5-8
D: .
DNA: TGTGCCAGCAGCGGAGGGGGCGGGAGGAAGACAGATACGCAGTATTTT
CDR3: CASSGGGGRKTDTQYF

J: TRBJ1-2
size: once
V: TRBV5-4
D: .
DNA: TGTGCCAGCAGCTCCGGGATCTTCTATGGCTACACCTTC
CDR3: CASSSGIFYGYTF

J: TRBJ2-7
size: once
V: TRBV5-6
D: .
DNA: TGTGCCAGCAGCCGGACAGATTACTACGAGCAGTACTTC
CDR3: CASSRTDYYEQYF

J: TRBJ2-1
size: .
V: TRBV6-5
D: TRBD2
DNA: TGTGCCACGGGACTAGCGGGGGTTAAGTTCTTC
CDR3: CATGLAGVKFF

J: TRBJ2-7
size: once
V: TRBV14
D: TRBD2
DNA: TGTGCCAGCAGCCCCTTTGGGACTAGCGGGGGTTATAGCTCCTACGAGCAGTACTTC
CDR3: CASSPFGTSGGYSSYEQYF

J: TRBJ2-3
size: .
V: TRBV11-2
D: .
DNA: TGTGCCAGCAGCCACATTACGTCTAGCACAGATACGCAGTATTTT
CDR3: CASSHITSSTDTQYF

J: TRBJ2-1
size: .
V: TRBV18
D: .
DNA: TGTGCCAGCTCACCACAAGACAGATACAATGAGCAGTTCTTC
CDR3: CASSPQDRYNEQFF

J: TRBJ2-7
size: .
V: TRBV5-1
D: TRBD1
DNA: TGCGCCAGCAGCCTACAGGGGGCCCCCTACGAGCAGTACTTC
CDR3: CASSLQGAPYEQYF

J: TRBJ1-6
size: .
V: TRBV10-3
D: .
DNA: TGTGCCATCACTAGAAGCATCCGATTTTCACCCCTCCACTTT
CDR3: CAITRSIRFSPLHF

J: TRBJ2-5
size: .
V: TRBV5-6
D: .
DNA: TGTGCCAGCAGCTCTCAAGAGACCCAGTACTTC
CDR3: CASSSQETQYF

J: TRBJ1-1
size: .
V: TRBV15
D: .
DNA: TGTGCCACCAGCAGAGGGGCCCCAAAACCCAGGGAAGCTTTCTTT
CDR3: CATSRGAPKPREAFF

J: TRBJ2-7
size: .
V: TRBV25-1
D: TRBD1
DNA: TGTGCCAGCAGTGAAGGACCGACAGGGGCCTTTACCTACGAGCAGTACTTC
CDR3: CASSEGPTGAFTYEQYF

J: TRBJ1-1
size: .
V: TRBV6-5
D: .
DNA: TGTGCCAGCAGGCCAACGGGGAACACTGAAGCTTTCTTT
CDR3: CASRPTGNTEAFF